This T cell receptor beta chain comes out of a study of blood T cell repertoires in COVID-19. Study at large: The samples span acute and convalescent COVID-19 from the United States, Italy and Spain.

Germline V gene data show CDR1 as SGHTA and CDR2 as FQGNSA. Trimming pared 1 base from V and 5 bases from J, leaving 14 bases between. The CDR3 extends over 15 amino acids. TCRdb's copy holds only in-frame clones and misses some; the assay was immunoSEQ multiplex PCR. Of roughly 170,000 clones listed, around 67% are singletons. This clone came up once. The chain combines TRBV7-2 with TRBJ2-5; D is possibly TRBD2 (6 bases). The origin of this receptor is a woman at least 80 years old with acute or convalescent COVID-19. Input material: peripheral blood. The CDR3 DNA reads TGTGCCAGCAGCTTAGGGGGGGTATCAAGCGAGACCCAGTACTTC. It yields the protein CASSLGGVSSETQYF.